One TCR beta chain is described in this entry. No antigen is known for it. The study ran its PCR with 60 Vbeta and 13 Jbeta primers. Data came from immunoSEQ multiplex PCR; TCRdb stores just in-frame clones and leaves some out. The sample lists more than 95,000 clones; 77% were seen once. V was clipped by 5 bases and J by 9 bases, with 14 bases between them. The CDR3 is 13 residues long. Germline V gene lookup returns CDR1 SGHTA and CDR2 FQGNSA. The data are from a study of cytomegalovirus exposure and HLA in healthy donors. The study, taken as a whole, reports: In a later analysis, compared with equally common non-associated chains, HLA-associated beta chains were more expanded. TCR beta chain V- and J-gene trimming was linked, in a later analysis, to a missense variant in DCLRE1C. Immune exposure information comprised only CMV serostatus.

The sequenced sample consisted of PBMCs. This sequence originates from a man aged 50 to 59 in good health and CMV-seropositive. V and J are TRBV7-2 and TRBJ2-1; no definite D call. CDR3 bases: TGTGCCAGCAGCCCCACACCCCGGAGTGAGCAGTTCTTC. Its protein is CASSPTPRSEQFF. Looking up the rest from reference TRBV7-2 and TRBJ2-1 gives the full variable domain: GAGVSQSPSNKVTEKGKDVELRCDPISGHTALYWYRQSLGQGLEFLIYFQGNSAPDKSGLPSDRFSAERTGGSVSTLTIQRTQQEDSAVYLCASSPTPRSEQFFGPGTRLTVL.